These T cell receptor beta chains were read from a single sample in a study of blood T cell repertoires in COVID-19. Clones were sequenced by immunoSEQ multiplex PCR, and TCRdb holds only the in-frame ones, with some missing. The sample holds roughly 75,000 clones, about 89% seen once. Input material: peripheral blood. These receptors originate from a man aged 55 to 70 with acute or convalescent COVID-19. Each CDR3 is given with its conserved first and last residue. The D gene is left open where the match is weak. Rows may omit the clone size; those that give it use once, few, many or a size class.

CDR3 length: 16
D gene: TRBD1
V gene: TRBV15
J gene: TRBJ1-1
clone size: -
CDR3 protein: CATRSYRLTGETEAFF
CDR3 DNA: TGTGCCACCAGGTCCTACAGGCTAACAGGGGAGACTGAAGCTTTCTTT

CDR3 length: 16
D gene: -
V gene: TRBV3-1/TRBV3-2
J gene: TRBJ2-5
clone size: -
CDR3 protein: CASSPGEGVGQETQYF
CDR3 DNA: TGTGCCAGCAGCCCGGGTGAGGGCGTAGGACAAGAGACCCAGTACTTC

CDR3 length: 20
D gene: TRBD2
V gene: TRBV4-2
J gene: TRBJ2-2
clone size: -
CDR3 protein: CASSQETLAGGFANTGELFF
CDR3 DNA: TGTGCCAGCAGCCAAGAAACACTAGCGGGAGGGTTCGCGAACACCGGGGAGCTGTTTTTT

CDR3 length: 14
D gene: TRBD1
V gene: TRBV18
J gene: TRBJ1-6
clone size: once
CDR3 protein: CASSSTGDVSPLHF
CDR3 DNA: TGTGCCAGCTCATCTACAGGGGACGTTTCACCCCTCCACTTT

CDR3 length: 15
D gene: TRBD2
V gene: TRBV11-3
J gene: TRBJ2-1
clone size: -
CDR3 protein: CASSLESSGNDEQFF
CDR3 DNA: TGTGCCAGCAGCTTAGAGTCTAGCGGGAATGATGAGCAGTTCTTC

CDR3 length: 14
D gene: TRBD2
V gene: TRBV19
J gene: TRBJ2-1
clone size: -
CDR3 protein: CASRSGGGYNEQFF
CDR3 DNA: TGTGCCAGTAGGAGCGGGGGGGGATACAATGAGCAGTTCTTC

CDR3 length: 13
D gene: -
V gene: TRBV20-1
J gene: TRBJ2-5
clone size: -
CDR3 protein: CSASVLSGETQYF
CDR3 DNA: TGCAGTGCTAGTGTGCTTTCGGGGGAGACCCAGTACTTC

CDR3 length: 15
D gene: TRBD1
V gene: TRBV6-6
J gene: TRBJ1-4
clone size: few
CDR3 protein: CASRRQGGGNEKLFF
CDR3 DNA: TGTGCCAGCAGGCGTCAGGGGGGCGGAAATGAAAAACTGTTTTTT

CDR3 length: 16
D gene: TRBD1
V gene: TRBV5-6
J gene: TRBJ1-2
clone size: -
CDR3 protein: CASSLNVPGQAYGYTF
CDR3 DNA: TGTGCCAGCAGCCTAAACGTTCCGGGACAGGCCTATGGCTACACCTTC

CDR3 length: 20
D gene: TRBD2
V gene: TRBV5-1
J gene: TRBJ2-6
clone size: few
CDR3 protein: CASSLGPRLAGSTGANVLTF
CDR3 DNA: TGCGCCAGCAGCTTGGGCCCCAGACTAGCGGGGTCCACTGGGGCCAACGTCCTGACTTTC

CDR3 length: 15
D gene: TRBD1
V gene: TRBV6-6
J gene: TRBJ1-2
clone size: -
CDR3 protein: CVSSSGTGGDYGYTF
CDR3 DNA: TGTGTCAGCAGTAGCGGGACAGGGGGGGACTATGGCTACACCTTC

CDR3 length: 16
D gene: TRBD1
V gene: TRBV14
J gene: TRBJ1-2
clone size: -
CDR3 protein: CASSQDIEGQETGYTF
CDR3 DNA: TGTGCCAGCAGCCAAGATATAGAGGGACAGGAGACTGGCTACACCTTC

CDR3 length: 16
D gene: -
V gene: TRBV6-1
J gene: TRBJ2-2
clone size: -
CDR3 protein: CASSGNRVFGTGELFF
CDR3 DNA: TGTGCCAGCAGTGGTAACAGGGTTTTTGGCACCGGGGAGCTGTTTTTT

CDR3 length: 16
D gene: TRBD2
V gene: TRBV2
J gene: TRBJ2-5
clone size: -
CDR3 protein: CASSEFVAGDQETQYF
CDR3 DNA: TGTGCCAGCAGTGAATTCGTAGCGGGGGACCAAGAGACCCAGTACTTC

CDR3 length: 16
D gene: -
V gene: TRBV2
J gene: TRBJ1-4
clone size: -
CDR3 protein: CASSPGQPRGNEKLFF
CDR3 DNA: TGTGCCAGCAGTCCAGGACAACCGAGGGGGAATGAAAAACTGTTTTTT

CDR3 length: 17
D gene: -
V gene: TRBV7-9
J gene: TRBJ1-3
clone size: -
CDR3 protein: CASSFEAGEVSGNTIYF
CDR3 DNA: TGTGCCAGCAGCTTTGAGGCGGGGGAGGTCTCTGGAAACACCATATATTTT

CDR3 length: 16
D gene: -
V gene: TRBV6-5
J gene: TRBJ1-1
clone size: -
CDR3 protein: CASSYGGSGVGTEAFF
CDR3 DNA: TGTGCCAGCAGTTACGGGGGTTCGGGAGTGGGCACTGAAGCTTTCTTT

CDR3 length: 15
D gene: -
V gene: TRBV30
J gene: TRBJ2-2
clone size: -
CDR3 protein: CAWSVKLLSAGELFF
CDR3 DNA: TGTGCCTGGAGTGTGAAACTGCTTAGTGCCGGGGAGCTGTTTTTT

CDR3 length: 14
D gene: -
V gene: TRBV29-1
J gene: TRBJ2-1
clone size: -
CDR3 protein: CSAMTSLGIDEQFF
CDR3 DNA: TGCAGCGCTATGACTAGTTTAGGGATCGATGAGCAGTTCTTC

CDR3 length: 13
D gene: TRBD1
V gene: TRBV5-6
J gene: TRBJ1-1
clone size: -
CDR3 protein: CASSWRTGTEAFF
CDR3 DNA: TGTGCCAGCAGCTGGAGGACAGGCACTGAAGCTTTCTTT

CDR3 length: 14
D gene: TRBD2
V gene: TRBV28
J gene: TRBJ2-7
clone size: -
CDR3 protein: CASWPAGYTYEQYF
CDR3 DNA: TGTGCCAGCTGGCCAGCGGGGTATACCTACGAGCAGTACTTC

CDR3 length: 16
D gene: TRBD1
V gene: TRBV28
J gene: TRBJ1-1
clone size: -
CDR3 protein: CASSLQGALSRTEAFF
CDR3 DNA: TGTGCCAGCAGTCTCCAGGGGGCCCTAAGTCGGACTGAAGCTTTCTTT

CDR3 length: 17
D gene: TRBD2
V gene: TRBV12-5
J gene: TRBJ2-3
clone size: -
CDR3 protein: CASGPDRWEGLLDTQYF
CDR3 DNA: TGTGCTAGTGGTCCCGATCGTTGGGAGGGCCTTTTAGATACGCAGTATTTT

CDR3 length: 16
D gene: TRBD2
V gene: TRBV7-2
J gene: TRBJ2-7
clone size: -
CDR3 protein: CASSLAGTSGTYEQYF
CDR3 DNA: TGTGCCAGCAGCTTAGCCGGGACTAGCGGCACCTACGAGCAGTACTTC

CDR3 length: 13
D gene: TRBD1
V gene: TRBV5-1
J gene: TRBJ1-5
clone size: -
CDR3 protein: CASSWDSLQPQHF
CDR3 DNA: TGCGCCAGCAGCTGGGACAGCCTCCAGCCCCAGCATTTT

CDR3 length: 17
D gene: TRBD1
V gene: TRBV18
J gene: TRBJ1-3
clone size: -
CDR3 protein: CASSPPIGQGPGNTIYF
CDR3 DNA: TGTGCCAGCTCACCACCGATAGGACAGGGGCCTGGAAACACCATATATTTT

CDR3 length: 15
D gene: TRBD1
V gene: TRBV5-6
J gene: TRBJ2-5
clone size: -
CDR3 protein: CASSVGGQGGETQYF
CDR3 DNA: TGTGCCAGCAGCGTCGGGGGACAGGGAGGAGAGACCCAGTACTTC

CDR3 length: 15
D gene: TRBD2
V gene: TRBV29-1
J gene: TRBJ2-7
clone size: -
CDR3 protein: CSVEGNSGDSYEQYF
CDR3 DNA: TGCAGCGTTGAAGGTAATAGCGGGGACTCCTACGAGCAGTACTTC

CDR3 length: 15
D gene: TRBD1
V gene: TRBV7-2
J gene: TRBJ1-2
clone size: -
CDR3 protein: CASSSQGALNYGYTF
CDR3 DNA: TGTGCCAGCAGCTCGCAGGGGGCGCTTAACTATGGCTACACCTTC

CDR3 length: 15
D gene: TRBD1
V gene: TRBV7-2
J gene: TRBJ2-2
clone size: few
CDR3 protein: CASSFDRGWTGELFF
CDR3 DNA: TGTGCCAGCAGCTTCGACAGGGGGTGGACCGGGGAGCTGTTTTTT

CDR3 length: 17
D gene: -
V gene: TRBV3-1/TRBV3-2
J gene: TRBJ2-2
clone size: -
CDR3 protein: CASSQDFRGANTGELFF
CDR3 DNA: TGTGCCAGCAGCCAAGATTTCAGGGGGGCGAACACCGGGGAGCTGTTTTTT

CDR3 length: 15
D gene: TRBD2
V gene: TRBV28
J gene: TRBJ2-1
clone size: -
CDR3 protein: CASRPIAGGYNEQFF
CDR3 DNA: TGTGCCAGCAGGCCTATAGCGGGGGGGTACAATGAGCAGTTCTTC

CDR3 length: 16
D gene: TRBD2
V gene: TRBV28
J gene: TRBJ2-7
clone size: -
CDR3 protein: CASSFPSSGGSYEQYF
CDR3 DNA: TGTGCCAGCAGTTTCCCCTCTAGCGGGGGGTCCTACGAGCAGTACTTC

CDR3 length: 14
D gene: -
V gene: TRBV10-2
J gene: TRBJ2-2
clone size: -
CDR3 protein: CASTDRLNTGELFF
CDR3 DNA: TGCGCCAGTACAGACAGACTGAACACCGGGGAGCTGTTTTTT

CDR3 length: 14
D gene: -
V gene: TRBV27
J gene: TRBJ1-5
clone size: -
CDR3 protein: CASSFRGLSQPQHF
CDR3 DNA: TGTGCCAGCAGTTTCAGGGGTCTCAGTCAGCCCCAGCATTTT

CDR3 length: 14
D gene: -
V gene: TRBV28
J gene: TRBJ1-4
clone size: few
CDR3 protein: CASSLSGFNEKLFF
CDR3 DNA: TGTGCCAGCAGCTTATCAGGATTTAATGAAAAACTGTTTTTT

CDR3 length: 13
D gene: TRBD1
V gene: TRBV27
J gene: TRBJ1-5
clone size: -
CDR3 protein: CASSDQGDQPQHF
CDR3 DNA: TGTGCCAGCAGTGACCAGGGGGATCAGCCCCAGCATTTT

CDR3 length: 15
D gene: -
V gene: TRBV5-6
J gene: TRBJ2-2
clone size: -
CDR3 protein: CASLTLASPTGELFF
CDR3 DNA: TGTGCCAGCTTGACTTTAGCGTCACCCACCGGGGAGCTGTTTTTT

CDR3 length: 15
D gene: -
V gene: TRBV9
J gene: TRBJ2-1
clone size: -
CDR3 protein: CASSPHINSYNEQFF
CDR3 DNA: TGTGCCAGCAGCCCCCACATTAACTCCTACAATGAGCAGTTCTTC

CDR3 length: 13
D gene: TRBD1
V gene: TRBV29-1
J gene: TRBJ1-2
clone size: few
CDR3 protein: CSVDPPDRPGYTF
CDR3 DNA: TGCAGCGTTGATCCGCCGGACAGGCCTGGCTACACCTTC

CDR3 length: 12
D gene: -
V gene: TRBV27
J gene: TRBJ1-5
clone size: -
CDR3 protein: CASGIGNQPQHF
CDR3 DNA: TGTGCCAGCGGCATCGGCAATCAGCCCCAGCATTTT

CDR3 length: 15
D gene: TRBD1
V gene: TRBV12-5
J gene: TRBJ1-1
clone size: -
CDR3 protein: CASGLGQGARTEAFF
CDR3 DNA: TGTGCTAGTGGCCTGGGACAGGGGGCACGGACTGAAGCTTTCTTT

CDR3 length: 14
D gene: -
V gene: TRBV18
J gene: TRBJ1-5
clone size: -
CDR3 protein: CASSQQGTHQPQHF
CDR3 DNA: TGTGCCAGCTCGCAACAGGGTACCCATCAGCCCCAGCATTTT

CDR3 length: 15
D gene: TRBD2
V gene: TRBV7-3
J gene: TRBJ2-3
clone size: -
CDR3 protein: CASSLDGRGADTQYF
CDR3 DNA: TGTGCCAGCAGCTTAGACGGCCGGGGGGCAGATACGCAGTATTTT

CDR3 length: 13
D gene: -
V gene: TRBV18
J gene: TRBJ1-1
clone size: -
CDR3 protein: CASSPTGGTEAFF
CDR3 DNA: TGTGCCAGCTCACCGACCGGGGGAACTGAAGCTTTCTTT

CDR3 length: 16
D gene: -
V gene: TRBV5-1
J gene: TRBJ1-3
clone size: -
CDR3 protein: CASSTGDFNSGNTIYF
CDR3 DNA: TGCGCCAGCAGCACCGGGGACTTCAACTCTGGAAACACCATATATTTT

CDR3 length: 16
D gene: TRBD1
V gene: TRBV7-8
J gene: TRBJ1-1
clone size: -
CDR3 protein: CASSLGDRGGYTEAFF
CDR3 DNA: TGTGCCAGCAGCTTGGGGGACAGGGGAGGGTACACTGAAGCTTTCTTT